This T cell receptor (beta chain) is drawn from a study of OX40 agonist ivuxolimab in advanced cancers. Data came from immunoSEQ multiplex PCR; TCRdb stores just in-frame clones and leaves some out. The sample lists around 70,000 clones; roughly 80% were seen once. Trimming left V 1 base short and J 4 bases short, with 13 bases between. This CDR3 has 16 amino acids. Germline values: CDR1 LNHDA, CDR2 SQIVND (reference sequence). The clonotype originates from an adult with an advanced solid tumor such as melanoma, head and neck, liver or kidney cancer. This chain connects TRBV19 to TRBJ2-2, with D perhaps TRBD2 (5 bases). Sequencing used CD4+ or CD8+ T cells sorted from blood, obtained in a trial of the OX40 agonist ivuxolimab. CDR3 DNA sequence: TGTGCCAGTAGTATAGTACTCCAGGCGGGCACCGGGGAGCTGTTTTTT. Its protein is CASSIVLQAGTGELFF.